This record looks at one T cell receptor (beta chain) sequence and its context. Its antigen remains unidentified. One base away there is no much larger clone; base qualities are not given. Including the terminal cysteine and phenylalanine, the CDR3 comprises 15 residues. Only CDR3 DNA is held: 45 bases, read in frame from base 1. At the junction V is shortened by 1 base and J by 0 bases, with 11 bases in between. The germline V gene (reference sequence) gives CDR1 as SGHNT and CDR2 as YYREEE. The data belong to a study of cytomegalovirus exposure and HLA in healthy donors (dated by TCRdb to about 2017). For context, the study as a whole: According to a later analysis, the approximately 120 validation repertoires were produced on the same platform as the approximately 600 repertoires of the first cohort. The study aimed to test whether signatures of past pathogen exposure could be identified by cataloging public T cell receptors. A separate validation cohort of 100 to 150 different subjects was used in addition to the 666-subject first cohort. To predict cytomegalovirus infection status, the study combined high-throughput TCR immunosequencing, statistical association of individual TCRs with disease status, and machine learning.

What the authors observed across the whole study: The classifier was reported to diagnose cytomegalovirus status with high specificity and sensitivity in both the original and validation cohorts. In a later analysis, TCRs clustered in the first cohort were found to also tend to co-occur in the 120 validation repertoires, with about 93% of cluster scores above 0. The validation cohort had no HLA typing available for a later analysis, so co-occurrence within that cohort was assessed over all 120 or so repertoires. A total of about 180 TCR beta chains were listed by the study as associated with cytomegalovirus. Across donors, most TCR sequences were observed very rarely, whereas some public TCRs were present in many individuals. A few of the identified cytomegalovirus-associated TCR beta chains were confirmed in vitro to be specific for cytomegalovirus antigens. According to the authors, the approach could potentially be generalized to other disease states and immunological phenotypes.

The library came from the immunoSEQ multiplex PCR assay. For the original study's pipeline: A statistical classification framework was built for diagnosing cytomegalovirus status from the catalog of TCR beta chain sequences. This immuneACCESS table, as held by TCRdb, lists in-frame sequences with V and J called but not all clones. Of the missing ones, under half trace to an unresolved V gene in checked studies; the others have no known cause. The V and J calls and clone size come from that table; D and trimming were worked out from the DNA. This sample has about 190,000 clones in its table, and around 84% of those were observed once. The top ten clones comprise roughly 7% of the sample. The donors were included in the validation cohort of over a hundred subjects, a group kept apart from the roughly 670-subject first cohort.

The chain uses TRBV5-4 and TRBJ2-7; TRBD2 is a possible D gene, resting on 6 matching bases. The receptor was isolated from a man between 18 and 29 years old in good health and CMV-seropositive. The sample consisted of PBMCs. The CDR3 region reads CASSLQGGSSYEQYF. The sequence in DNA is TGTGCCAGCAGCTTGCAGGGAGGCAGCTCCTACGAGCAGTACTTC.